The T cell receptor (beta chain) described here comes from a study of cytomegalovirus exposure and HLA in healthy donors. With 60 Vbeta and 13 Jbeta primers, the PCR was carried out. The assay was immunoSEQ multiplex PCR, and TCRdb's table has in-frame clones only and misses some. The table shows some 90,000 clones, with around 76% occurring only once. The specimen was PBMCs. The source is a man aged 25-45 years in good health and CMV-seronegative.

CDR3 in amino acids: CASSGGGRVFYIQYF. In DNA, the CDR3 is TGTGCCAGCAGCGGCGGGGGGCGGGTATTTTACATTCAGTACTTC. J is TRBJ2-4 and V is TRBV2; TRBD2 aligns across 8 bases. CDR1 is SNHLY and CDR2 is FYNNEI in the germline V gene. The CDR3 length is 15 residues. The J segment lost 8 bases and the V segment lost 6 bases, leaving 12 bases of the junction unmatched.